This T cell receptor beta chain was observed in a study of cytomegalovirus exposure and HLA in healthy donors. Study findings and constraints: Another analysis was done later, and it associated approximately 15,000 TCR beta sequences with HLA alleles at 0.05 false discovery rate. Roughly uniform depth of sequencing across donors was assumed in presence/absence analyses. Accurate prediction of most subjects' HLA-A and HLA-B alleles from TCR beta sequences was reported.

With regard to this clone: Antigen unknown.

V was trimmed by 5 bases and J by 4 bases, leaving 15 bases between them. The germline CDR1 and CDR2 sequences are MNHEY and SMNVEV (reference sequence). The CDR3 runs to 15 residues. 60 Vbeta and 13 Jbeta primers were used in PCR. In the study's own analysis: A follow-up analysis tallied about 80 million unique TCR beta chains, approximately 10 million shared. Some clones are missing from TCRdb's copy, which holds only in-frame ones; the method was immunoSEQ multiplex PCR. V, J and clone size derive from that table, while D and trimming were established from the DNA sequence. This repertoire includes roughly 120,000 clones.

This clonotype was obtained from a man aged 18 to 30 in good health and CMV-seronegative. The sequenced material came from PBMCs. The chain carries TRBV27 and TRBJ2-1; D may be TRBD1 (6 bases). The CDR3 region has the DNA TGTGCCAGCAGTAAAAGGACAGATTTATACAATGAGCAGTTCTTC. This sequence encodes CASSKRTDLYNEQFF.